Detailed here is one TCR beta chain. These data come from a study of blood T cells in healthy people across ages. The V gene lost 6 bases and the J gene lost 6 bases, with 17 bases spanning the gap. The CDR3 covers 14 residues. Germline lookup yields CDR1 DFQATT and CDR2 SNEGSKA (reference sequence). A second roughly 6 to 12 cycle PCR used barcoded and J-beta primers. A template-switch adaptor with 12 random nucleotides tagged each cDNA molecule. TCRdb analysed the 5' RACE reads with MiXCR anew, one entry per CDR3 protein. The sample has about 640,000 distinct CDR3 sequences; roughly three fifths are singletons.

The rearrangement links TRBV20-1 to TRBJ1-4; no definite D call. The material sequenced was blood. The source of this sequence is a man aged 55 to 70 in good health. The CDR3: CSATRPPQDEKLFF. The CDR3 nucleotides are TGCAGTGCAACCAGACCTCCCCAGGATGAAAAACTGTTTTTT.